This TCR beta chain was profiled in a study of cytomegalovirus exposure and HLA in healthy donors (dated by TCRdb to 2015 to 2018). In terms of the full investigation: According to an earlier analysis of 550 to 700 of the donors, 150 million to 200 million T cells yielded some 120 million unique TCR beta sequences and around 300 Gb of sequence data. An early release covering roughly 600 HLA-typed donors comprised approximately 290 gigabases of sequencing data and around 86 million unique TCR sequences. Of the 300 to 450 genotyped donors, roughly 85% fell in the genetic ancestry cluster associated with self-reported Caucasian donors. The study aimed to test whether cataloging public T cell receptors could reveal signatures of past pathogen exposure. The study profiled the T cell repertoires of 666 subjects by immunosequencing and related them to cytomegalovirus serostatus. A separate validation cohort of roughly 130 different subjects was used in addition to the 666-subject first cohort. To predict cytomegalovirus infection status, the study combined high-throughput TCR immunosequencing, statistical association of individual TCRs with disease status, and machine learning. A later analysis re-analyzed previously published TCR beta repertoires from 650 to 800 donors and added high-resolution HLA genotyping to study TCR occurrence patterns. Rather than using new phenotypic data, the later analysis identified candidate immune exposures from TCR beta sequences and from how often those sequences occurred across donors. To decide whether each TCR beta V gene segment behaved as functional or pseudogenic, an earlier analysis of some 600 of the donors relied on high-throughput TCR beta sequencing. Donor age, sex, ethnicity and CMV serostatus were compiled together with the repertoire data. A later genetic analysis took genome-wide SNP genotypes for about 55% of the roughly 700 donors and used that subset as a discovery cohort. All discovery cohort repertoires had been generated on a single sequencing platform. Class I and class II HLA loci were covered by the typing at four-digit resolution. Typing coverage differed by locus: A, B, C, DRB1 and DQB1 were typed in roughly 620-630 donors, DQA1 in 522, DPA1 in some 570, and DPB1 in 472. Several DR-DQ haplotypes were handled as single units for association and clustering because linkage in the cohort was strong. Among some 400 genotyped donors of the cohort, an average of approximately 240,000 unique TCR beta nucleotide sequences was sequenced per donor, of which roughly 17% were non-productive. Summary of the overall study and its limitations: Most TCR sequences were seen in very few donors, while some public TCRs were found in many individuals. In a later analysis, HLA-associated TCR beta chains were found to be more clonally expanded and to have lower generation probabilities than equally common non-associated chains. Compared with the roughly 600-donor mean, donors in an Asian-associated ancestry cluster had fewer N-insertions in productive TCRs, according to a later genetic analysis. CMV serostatus was the only immune exposure information available for the cohort. A later analysis found that TCR association rates varied across HLA loci, with DRB1 alleles showing the most associated TCRs and HLA-C alleles the fewest. Linkage disequilibrium might explain the correlated functional status among segregating V segments, but an unknown experimental factor could not be ruled out. In an earlier analysis of approximately 590 of the donors, most TCR beta V segments were observed in productive rearrangements about 90% or about 30% of the time, broadly matching IMGT annotations. A later analysis found that most CMV-associated TCR beta chains appeared HLA-restricted, with HLA associations seemingly driven largely by CMV exposure. The 87-base-pair reads could not distinguish some IMGT-functional V segments, including TRBV6-2 and TRBV6-3, so those segments were excluded. Presence/absence analyses assumed roughly uniform sequencing depth across donors, an assumption that may not hold. In both the original and validation cohorts, the classifier was reported to diagnose cytomegalovirus status with high specificity and sensitivity. This cohort had only TCR beta chains sequenced, and the lack of alpha or paired-chain data limited which features could be detected. A further reported finding was that TCR beta sequences accurately predicted the HLA-A and HLA-B alleles for most subjects in the first cohort. It was suggested by the authors that the approach could potentially be generalized to other disease states and immunological phenotypes. HLA typing was unavailable for some donors at each locus, so association tests used only the typed subset. Because counts were too low, roughly 18 rarely observed V segments, including chromosome 9 orphons, were left out of the earlier analysis of 587 of the donors. When HLA alleles, especially DR and DQ, strongly co-occurred, TCR associations were difficult to assign to individual alleles. A group of highly shared sequence variants was considered likely to be a technical artifact of the sequencing pipeline. At a false discovery rate of 0.05, a later analysis linked roughly 17,000 TCR beta sequences to specific HLA alleles. In the study, approximately 160 TCR beta chains were listed as associated with cytomegalovirus. In a later genetic analysis, a missense DCLRE1C variant was associated with V-gene and J-gene trimming of TCR beta chains, and the association was replicated in an independent cohort. In a later analysis, several top co-occurrence clusters were reported to appear linked to parvovirus B19, influenza, CMV and Epstein-Barr virus. Three of the identified cytomegalovirus-associated TCR beta chains were confirmed in vitro to be specific for cytomegalovirus antigens.

Its CDR3 holds 14 amino acids, cysteine through phenylalanine. This entry keeps only the CDR3 DNA: 42 bases, framed from base 1. V is cut back by 8 bases and J by 6 bases, with 6 bases in the junction unmatched. As encoded in the germline V gene, CDR1 is ENHRY while CDR2 is SYGVKD. Libraries were built with the immunoSEQ multiplex PCR assay. For the multiplex PCR, a mixture combining 60 forward primers for TCR Vbeta segments and 13 reverse primers for TCR Jbeta segments was used. A multiplex PCR assay on genomic DNA amplified the CDR3 region of rearranged TCR beta genes. On the Illumina HiSeq System, the amplified TCR beta libraries were sequenced as 87-base-pair reads. In the paper's pipeline: In a later analysis, some 80 million unique TCR beta chains were counted across the approximately 640 repertoires, and around 10 million of these chains were shared by at least two donors. Raw reads were error-corrected and collapsed into unique sequences by a nearest-neighbor algorithm in which closely related sequences were merged to remove PCR and sequencing errors. V, D and J gene segments were assigned by aligning CDR3 sequences to IMGT reference sequences. For a sequence to be retained, at least a six-nucleotide match to both a V gene segment and a J gene segment was required. A rearrangement counted as productive if the CDR3 had no stop codons and remained in frame with V and J, and every other rearrangement counted as non-productive. CDR3 was defined according to IMGT convention as the region running from the second conserved V-encoded cysteine to the conserved J-encoded phenylalanine. The earlier analysis of about 560 of the donors excluded any sequence lacking an unambiguous match to a single V gene segment. In an earlier analysis of approximately 590 of the donors, a V segment was called functional when productive rearrangements were above 56.7%, and segregating when the standard deviation between donors exceeded 5%. To diagnose cytomegalovirus status from the catalog of TCR beta chain sequences, a statistical classification framework was built. In a later analysis, V and J genes were assigned by comparing TCR nucleotide sequences against IMGT/GENE-DB human TR gene sequences. A later analysis assigned CDR3 sequences and most-parsimonious VDJ recombination scenarios with the TCRdist pipeline. In a later analysis, each TCR beta chain was defined by its CDR3 amino acid sequence together with its V-gene family, and reads lacking a unique V-gene family were excluded. In a later analysis, approximately 590 highly shared, low-generation-probability nucleotide sequences were removed to address suspected cross-contamination and a sequencing artifact. In a later analysis, a clonal expansion index was calculated for each public chain from normalized within-repertoire ranks of inferred template counts. Generation probabilities in a later analysis came from a VDJ recombination model fitted to out-of-frame rearrangements, and those results were checked against IGoR. Hypergeometric tests were used in a later analysis to score TCR-TCR, TCR-HLA and TCR-CMV co-occurrence, with a repertoire-size bias correction applied to the TCR pairs. False discovery rates were estimated in a later analysis by permuting HLA or CMV assignments 20 times. In a later analysis, co-occurring TCRs were grouped using DBSCAN, and TCRdist sequence similarity was added for clustering within HLA-allele-positive subsets. Repertoires with fewer than 30,000 or more than 120,000 public chains, plus five repertoires with anomalous nucleotide sharing, were excluded from co-occurrence clustering. TCRdb stores this immuneACCESS table with in-frame sequences only. Part of the clones is absent; in the studies checked, under half of the shortfall reflects unresolved V genes, and no reason is known for the rest. For V, J and clone size, that table is used; D and trimming come from the DNA. The table for this sample lists roughly 99,000 clones; 70% to 80% of them were counted only once. Jointly, the top ten make up roughly 17% of the sample.

The cohort comprised approximately 700 healthy bone marrow donors. Cohort members were all nominally healthy when sampled, although unrecorded immune exposures were likely present. The donor tested CMV seropositive and was one of the 289 seropositive cohort members. A peripheral blood sample was collected from each donor, and TCR beta sequencing was performed on peripheral blood mononuclear cells. Genomic DNA extraction from the blood cell samples was performed with the Qiagen DNeasy Blood Extraction Kit. On this clone: Its antigen is still unknown. There are no base qualities to consult, and no much larger clone falls within one base.

The chain is made from TRBV10-3 and TRBJ1-6, with 8 bases matching TRBD1. This receptor was taken from a man in his fifties or sixties in good health and CMV-seropositive. The sample taken for sequencing was PBMCs. The nucleotides read TGTGCCATCTGGCAGGGGGCGGTTAATTCACCCCTCCACTTT. Its translation reads: CAIWQGAVNSPLHF.